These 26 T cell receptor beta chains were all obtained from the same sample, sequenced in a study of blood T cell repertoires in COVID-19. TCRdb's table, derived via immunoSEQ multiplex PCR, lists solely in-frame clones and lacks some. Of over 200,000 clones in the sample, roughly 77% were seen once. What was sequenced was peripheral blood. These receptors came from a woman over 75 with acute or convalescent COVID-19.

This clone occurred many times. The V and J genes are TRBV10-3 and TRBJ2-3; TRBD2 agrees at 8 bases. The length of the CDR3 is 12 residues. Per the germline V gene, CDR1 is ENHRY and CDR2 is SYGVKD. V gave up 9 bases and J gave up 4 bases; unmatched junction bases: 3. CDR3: CAIRTSSDTQYF. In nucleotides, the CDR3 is TGTGCCATACGGACTAGCTCAGATACGCAGTATTTT.

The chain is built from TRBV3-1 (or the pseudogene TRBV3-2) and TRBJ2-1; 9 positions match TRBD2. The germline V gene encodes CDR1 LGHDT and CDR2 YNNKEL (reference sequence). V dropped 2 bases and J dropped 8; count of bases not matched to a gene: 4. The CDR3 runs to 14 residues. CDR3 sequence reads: CASSQQTSGYEQFF. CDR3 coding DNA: TGTGCCAGCAGCCAACAGACTAGCGGTTATGAGCAGTTCTTC.

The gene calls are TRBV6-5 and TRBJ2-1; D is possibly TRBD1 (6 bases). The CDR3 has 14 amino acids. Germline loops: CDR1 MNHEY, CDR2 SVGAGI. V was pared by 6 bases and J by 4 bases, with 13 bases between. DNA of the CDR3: TGTGCCAGCAGGTGGGACACGGATTACAATGAGCAGTTCTTC. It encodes CASRWDTDYNEQFF.

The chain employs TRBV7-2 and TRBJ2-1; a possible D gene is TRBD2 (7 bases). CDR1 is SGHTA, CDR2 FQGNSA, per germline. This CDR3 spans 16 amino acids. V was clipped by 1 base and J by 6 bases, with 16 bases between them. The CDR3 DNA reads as TGTGCCAGCAGCTTAGGCGGAGGGGGGGCCTTCAATGAGCAGTTCTTC. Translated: CASSLGGGGAFNEQFF.

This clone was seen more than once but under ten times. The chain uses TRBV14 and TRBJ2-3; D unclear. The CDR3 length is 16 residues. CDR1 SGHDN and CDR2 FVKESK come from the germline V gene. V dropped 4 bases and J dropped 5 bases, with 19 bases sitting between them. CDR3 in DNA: TGTGCCAGCAGCCCGCCAAGCTTTATTGGGCTAGATACGCAGTATTTT. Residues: CASSPPSFIGLDTQYF.

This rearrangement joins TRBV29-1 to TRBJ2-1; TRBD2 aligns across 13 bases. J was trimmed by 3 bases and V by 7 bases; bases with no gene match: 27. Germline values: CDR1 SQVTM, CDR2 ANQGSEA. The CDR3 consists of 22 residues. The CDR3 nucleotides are TGCAGCGCCTACTTCGGGACAGAACTAGCGGGAGGGCCTAAGGTGAGCTACAATGAGCAGTTCTTC. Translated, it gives CSAYFGTELAGGPKVSYNEQFF.

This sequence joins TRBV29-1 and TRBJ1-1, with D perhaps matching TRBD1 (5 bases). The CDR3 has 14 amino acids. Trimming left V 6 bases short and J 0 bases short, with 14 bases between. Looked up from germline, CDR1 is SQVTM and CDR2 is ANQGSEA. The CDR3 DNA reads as TGCAGCGTGGGGCTAGGAGGGATGAACACTGAAGCTTTCTTT. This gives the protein CSVGLGGMNTEAFF.

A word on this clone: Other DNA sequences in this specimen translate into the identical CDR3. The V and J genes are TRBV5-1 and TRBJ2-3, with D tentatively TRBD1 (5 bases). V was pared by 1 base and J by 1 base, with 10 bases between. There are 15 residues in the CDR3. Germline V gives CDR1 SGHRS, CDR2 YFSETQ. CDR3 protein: CASSLQGIGTDTQYF. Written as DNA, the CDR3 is TGCGCCAGCAGCTTGCAGGGTATAGGCACAGATACGCAGTATTTT.

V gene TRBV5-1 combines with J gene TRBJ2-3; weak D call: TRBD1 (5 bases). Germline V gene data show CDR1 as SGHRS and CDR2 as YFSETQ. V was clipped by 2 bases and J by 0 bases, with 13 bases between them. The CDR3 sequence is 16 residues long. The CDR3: CASSFYADTSTDTQYF. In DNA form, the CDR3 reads TGCGCCAGCAGCTTTTATGCGGACACTAGCACAGATACGCAGTATTTT.

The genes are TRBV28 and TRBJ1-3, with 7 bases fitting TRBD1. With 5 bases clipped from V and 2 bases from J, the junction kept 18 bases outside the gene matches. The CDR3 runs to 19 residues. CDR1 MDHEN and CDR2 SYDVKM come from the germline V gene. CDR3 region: CASSPLGQVRLKAGNTIYF. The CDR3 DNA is TGTGCCAGCAGTCCACTCGGACAGGTTCGTTTAAAGGCTGGAAACACCATATATTTT. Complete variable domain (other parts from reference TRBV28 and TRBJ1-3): DVKVTQSSRYLVKRTGEKVFLECVQDMDHENMFWYRQDPGLGLRLIYFSYDVKMKEKGDIPEGYSVSREKKERFSLILESASTNQTSMYLCASSPLGQVRLKAGNTIYFGEGSWLTVV.

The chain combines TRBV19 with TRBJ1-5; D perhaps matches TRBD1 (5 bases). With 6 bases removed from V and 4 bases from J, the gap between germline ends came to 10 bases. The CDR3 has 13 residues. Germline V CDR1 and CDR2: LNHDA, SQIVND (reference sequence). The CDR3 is CASSREGNQPQHF. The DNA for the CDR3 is TGTGCCAGTAGCAGGGAGGGGAATCAGCCCCAGCATTTT.

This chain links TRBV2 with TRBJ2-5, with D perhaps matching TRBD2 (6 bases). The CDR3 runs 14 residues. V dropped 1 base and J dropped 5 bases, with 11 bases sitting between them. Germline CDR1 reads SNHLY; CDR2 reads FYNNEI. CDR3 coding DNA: TGTGCCAGCAGTGAAGGCGGGGAGCGGGAGACCCAGTACTTC. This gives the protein CASSEGGERETQYF.

DNA of the CDR3: TGTGCCAGCAGCAGTGGGACAGTGTCTACGGAGACCCAGTACTTC. This translates into CASSSGTVSTETQYF. This sequence joins TRBV5-8 and TRBJ2-5; 7 bases are shared with TRBD1. This CDR3 spans 15 amino acids. From germline, CDR1 is SGHTS and CDR2 YDEGEE. V shed 4 bases, J shed 5 bases, and the junction held 11 bases outside the gene matches.

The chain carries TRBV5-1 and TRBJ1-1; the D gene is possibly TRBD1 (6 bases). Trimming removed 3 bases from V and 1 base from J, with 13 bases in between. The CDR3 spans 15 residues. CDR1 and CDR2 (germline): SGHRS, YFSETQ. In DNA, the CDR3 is TGCGCCAGCAGCTCGGACGGACAGCCGAACACTGAAGCTTTCTTT. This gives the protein CASSSDGQPNTEAFF.

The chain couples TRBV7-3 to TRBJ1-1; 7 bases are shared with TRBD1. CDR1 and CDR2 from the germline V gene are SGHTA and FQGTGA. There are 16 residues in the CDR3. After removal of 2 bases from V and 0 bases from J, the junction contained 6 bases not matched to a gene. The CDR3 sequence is CASSLATGDLNTEAFF. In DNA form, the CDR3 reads TGTGCCAGCAGCTTAGCCACAGGGGACCTGAACACTGAAGCTTTCTTT.

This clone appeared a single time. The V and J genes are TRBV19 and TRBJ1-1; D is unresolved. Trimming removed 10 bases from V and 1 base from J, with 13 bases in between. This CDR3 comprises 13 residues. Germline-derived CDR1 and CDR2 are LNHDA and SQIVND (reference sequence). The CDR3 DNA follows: TGTGCCACCGCCGCACGGGGGAACACTGAAGCTTTCTTT. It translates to CATAARGNTEAFF.

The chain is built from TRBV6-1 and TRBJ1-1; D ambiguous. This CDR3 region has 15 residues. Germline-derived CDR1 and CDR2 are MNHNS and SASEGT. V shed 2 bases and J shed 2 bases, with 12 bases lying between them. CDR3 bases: TGTGCCAGCAGTGAAATTAGTGCAGGTAACACTGAAGCTTTCTTT. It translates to CASSEISAGNTEAFF.

The CDR3 sequence: CASSSLRTGITDTQYF. For the CDR3, the DNA is TGTGCCAGCAGCTCCTTACGGACAGGGATCACAGATACGCAGTATTTT. This chain uses TRBV7-9 with TRBJ2-3; TRBD1 agrees at 8 bases. Germline V gene sequence: CDR1 SEHNR, CDR2 FQNEAQ (reference sequence). CDR3 length equals 16 residues. J lost 2 bases, V lost 4 bases, and 8 bases had no gene match.

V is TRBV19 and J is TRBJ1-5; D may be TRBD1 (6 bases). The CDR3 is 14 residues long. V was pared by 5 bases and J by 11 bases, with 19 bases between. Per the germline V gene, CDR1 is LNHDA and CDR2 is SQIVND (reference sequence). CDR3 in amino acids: CASSVDRTPGTQHF. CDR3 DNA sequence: TGTGCCAGTAGTGTTGACAGGACCCCGGGGACCCAGCATTTT.

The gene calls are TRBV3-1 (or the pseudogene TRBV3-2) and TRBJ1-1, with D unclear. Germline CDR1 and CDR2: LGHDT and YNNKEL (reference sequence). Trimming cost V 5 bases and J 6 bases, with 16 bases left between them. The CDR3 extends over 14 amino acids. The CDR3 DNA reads TGTGCCAGCAGCTCTATTTCCGGCGGGGCTGAAGCTTTCTTT. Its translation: CASSSISGGAEAFF.

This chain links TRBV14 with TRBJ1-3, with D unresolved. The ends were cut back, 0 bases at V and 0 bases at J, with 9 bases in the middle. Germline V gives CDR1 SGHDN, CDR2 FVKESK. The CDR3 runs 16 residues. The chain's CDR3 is CASSQEEVLSGNTIYF. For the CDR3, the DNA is TGTGCCAGCAGCCAAGAGGAGGTCCTCTCTGGAAACACCATATATTTT.

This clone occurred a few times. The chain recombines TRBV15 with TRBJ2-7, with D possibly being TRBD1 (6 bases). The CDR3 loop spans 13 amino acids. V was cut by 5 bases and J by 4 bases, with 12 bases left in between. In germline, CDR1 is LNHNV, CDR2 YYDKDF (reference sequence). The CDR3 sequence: CATSVRTGYEQYF. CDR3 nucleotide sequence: TGTGCCACCAGCGTCCGCACAGGGTACGAGCAGTACTTC.

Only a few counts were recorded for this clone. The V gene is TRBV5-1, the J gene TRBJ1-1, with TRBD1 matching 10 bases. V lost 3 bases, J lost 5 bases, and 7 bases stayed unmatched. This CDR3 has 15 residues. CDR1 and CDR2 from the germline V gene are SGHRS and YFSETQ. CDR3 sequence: CASSSLTGGNTEAFF. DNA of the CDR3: TGCGCCAGCAGCTCACTGACAGGGGGCAATACTGAAGCTTTCTTT. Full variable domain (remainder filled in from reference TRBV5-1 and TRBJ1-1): KAGVTQTPRYLIKTRGQQVTLSCSPISGHRSVSWYQQTPGQGLQFLFEYFSETQRNKGNFPGRFSGRQFSNSRSEMNVSTLELGDSALYLCASSSLTGGNTEAFFGQGTRLTVV.

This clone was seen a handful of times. CDR3 residues: CASSLDRGVGELFF. CDR3 in DNA: TGCGCCAGCAGCTTGGACAGGGGAGTCGGGGAGCTGTTTTTT. The chain has TRBV5-1 and TRBJ2-2; 7 bases match TRBD1. Germline loops: CDR1 SGHRS, CDR2 YFSETQ. This CDR3 comprises 14 residues. V was pared by 0 bases and J by 7 bases, with 3 bases of the junction left unmatched.

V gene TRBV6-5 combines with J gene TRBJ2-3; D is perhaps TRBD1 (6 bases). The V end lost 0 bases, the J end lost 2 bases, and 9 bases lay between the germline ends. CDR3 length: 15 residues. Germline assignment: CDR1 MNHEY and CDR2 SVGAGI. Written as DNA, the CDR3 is TGTGCCAGCAGTTACTCGGACAGCCTCACAGATACGCAGTATTTT. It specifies CASSYSDSLTDTQYF.

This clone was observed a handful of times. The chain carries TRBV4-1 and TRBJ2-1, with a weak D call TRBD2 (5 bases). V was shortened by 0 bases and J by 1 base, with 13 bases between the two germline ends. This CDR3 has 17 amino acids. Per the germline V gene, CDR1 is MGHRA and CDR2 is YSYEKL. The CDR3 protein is CASSQDTSRVSYNEQFF. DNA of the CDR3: TGCGCCAGCAGCCAAGATACCTCGCGGGTTTCCTACAATGAGCAGTTCTTC.